This T cell receptor beta chain was observed in a study of shared clonotypes between healthy human individuals (dated by TCRdb to the early 2020s). Regarding the complete study: Three men and a couple of women, aged 18 to 49 years, made up the cohort. Between about 0.9 and 10 billion PBMCs per donor were obtained by leukapheresis. For each donor, CD4 naive and CD4 memory were each run on three plates, CD8 naive on two plates, and CD8 memory on one plate. Libraries were prepared and TCR repertoires were sequenced by different laboratories using diverse techniques, in order to increase sequencing depth and limit assay-specific biases. To estimate repertoire size and how much clonotypes are shared between individuals, the study performed deep sequencing of blood TCR repertoires from roughly five healthy adults.

CD8 naive samples consisted of CD45RO-negative cells that were positively selected for CCR7, yielding a CD45RA+CCR7+ population without TemRA cells. Donors were healthy HIV-negative adults with no recently reported acute infections or vaccinations. Every donor was a Caucasian adult living in Nashville, Tennessee, USA. Blood was collected by leukapheresis, and PBMCs were isolated by Ficoll-Histopaque density gradient centrifugation and then cryopreserved in liquid nitrogen vapor phase. Analytical flow cytometry was used to check the purity and quantity of each magnetically sorted T cell population. Genomic DNA was isolated from each sorted fraction and quantified by UV absorbance on a Nanodrop 2000c. Using the deep immunoSEQ assay, TCR CDR3 regions were amplified from genomic DNA by multiplex PCR. For each cell subset, the extracted genomic DNA was distributed evenly across all wells of several immunoSEQ 96-well plates, and each plate served as one replicate. For sorted subsets, around 0.2 ug of genomic DNA, equivalent to 25,000 to 35,000 T cell genomes, went into each replicate PCR. The purified libraries were quantified using a Qubit 3.0 fluorometer, sized with a Bioanalyzer 2100, and then quantified again using the KAPA Library Quantification kit. Each immunoSEQ 96-well plate was sequenced on its own single-read 150-cycle Illumina NextSeq 550 flow cell. Turning to the authors' computational methods: Because only junctional sequences without quality scores were contained in the immunoSEQ output, filtering matching that applied to full-length reads could not be performed. Sequences were annotated with PyIR, a Python wrapper for IgBLAST v1.9, using IMGT germline references to assign V/J genes and CDR3. Reads were removed for weak V/J assignments (E-value above 1e-6), missing CDR3, stop codons, out-of-frame junctions, or ambiguous translated residues. V3J clonotypes were defined by identical inferred V gene, J gene, and CDR3 amino acid sequence. The percentage overlap between two repertoires was calculated by dividing the number of shared unique clonotypes by the size of the smaller repertoire. Three approaches were used to assess repertoire richness: RTK rarefaction, the Chao1 estimator, and Recon v2.1 estimates of unobserved clonotypes. Generation probabilities for all TCRbeta clonotypes obtained by the gDNA method from several donors were computed using OLGA. TCRdb retrieved this table from immuneACCESS and kept in-frame rearrangements only. Not all clones are present; in checked studies, unresolved V genes account for under half, and no reason is known for the remainder. The D gene and trimming were derived from the DNA, and the V and J assignments and clone size from that table. For this sample the table gives about 2.1 million clones, of which around 95% were detected only once. Jointly, the top ten make up less than 2% of the sample.

V sheds 0 bases and J sheds 6 bases, leaving 5 bases between their ends. Inclusive of the bounding cysteine and phenylalanine, the CDR3 is 12 residues long. CDR3 DNA only is kept here, 36 bases in frame from base 1. Sequences MNHEY (CDR1) and SVGAGI (CDR2) are obtained from the germline V gene. Comments on this clone: The antigen it binds to is not known. One base away there is no much larger clone; base qualities are not given. Additional DNA sequences in this sample encode the identical CDR3.

What the study reported, not specific to this receptor: Because the study included a small number of donors, the genetic and exposure-history diversity represented was limited. Sharing across a few donors was observed for approximately 5% of naive CD4, about 3.2% of naive CD8, roughly 2.3% of memory CD4, and about 0.38% of memory CD8 clonotypes. Pairwise subsampling indicated that sequencing depth was expected to affect the degree of clonotype sharing among donors. Sampling was restricted to blood, and TCR repertoires in tissue are likely to differ from TCR repertoires in blood. Even with the large sequencing depth, rarefaction of the sorted-subset datasets indicated that sequencing was incomplete. Compared with non-shared clonotypes, clonotypes shared by all four sorted-subset donors had higher generation probabilities. Estimated clonotype richness was generally larger for naive than for memory subsets.

The TCR was taken from a man aged 18 to 30 in good health. Some clones in this sample may be carry-over from other donors' samples. The chain is made from TRBV6-5 and TRBJ1-1; no D gene call is confident. Input material: naive CD8+ T cells from PBMCs. According to the study, the label for this sample's cell subset or site signals: CD45RA+CCR7+. Read as DNA, the sequence is TGTGCCAGCAGTTACTCGGGGTCTGAAGCTTTCTTT. This translates into CASSYSGSEAFF.